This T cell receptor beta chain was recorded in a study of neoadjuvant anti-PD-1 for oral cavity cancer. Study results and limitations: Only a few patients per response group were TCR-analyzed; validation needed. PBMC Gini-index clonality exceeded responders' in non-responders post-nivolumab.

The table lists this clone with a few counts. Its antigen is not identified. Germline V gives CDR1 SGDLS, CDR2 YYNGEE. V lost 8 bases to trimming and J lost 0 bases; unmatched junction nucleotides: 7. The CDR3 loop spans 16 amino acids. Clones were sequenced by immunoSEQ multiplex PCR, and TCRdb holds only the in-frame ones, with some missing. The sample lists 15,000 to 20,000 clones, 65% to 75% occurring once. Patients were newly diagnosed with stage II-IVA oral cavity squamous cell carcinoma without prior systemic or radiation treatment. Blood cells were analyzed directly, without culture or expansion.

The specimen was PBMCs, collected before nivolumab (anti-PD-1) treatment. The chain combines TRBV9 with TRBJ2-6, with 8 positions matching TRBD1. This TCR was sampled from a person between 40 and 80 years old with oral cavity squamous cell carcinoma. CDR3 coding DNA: TGTGCCAGTGCCGGGACAGGCCGCTCTGGGGCCAACGTCCTGACTTTC. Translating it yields CASAGTGRSGANVLTF.